The rows below give T cell receptor beta chains drawn from one sample of a study of cytomegalovirus exposure and HLA in healthy donors. The table came from immunoSEQ multiplex PCR; TCRdb's copy has only in-frame clones and leaves some out. The table has some 250,000 clones, 90% seen once. The sequenced sample consisted of PBMCs. Receptors were obtained from a woman aged 18-29 years in good health and CMV-seronegative. CDR3s include the opening cysteine and the closing phenylalanine or tryptophan. D genes are given only for firm matches. Expanded clones get a size class; other rows say once, few or many, or leave the size out.

J: TRBJ2-2; V: TRBV28; size: .; D: .; DNA: TGTGCCAGCAGCTCTGGGGGGGCTAACACCGGGGAGCTGTTTTTT; CDR3: CASSSGGANTGELFF
J: TRBJ1-5; V: TRBV19; size: .; D: .; DNA: TGTGCCAGTAGTCCGTGGACAGACAGCAATCAGCCCCAGCATTTT; CDR3: CASSPWTDSNQPQHF
J: TRBJ2-5; V: TRBV28; size: .; D: .; DNA: TGTGCCAGCAGTCGGGGCGGGGAGGAAGAGACCCAGTACTTC; CDR3: CASSRGGEEETQYF
J: TRBJ1-6; V: TRBV6-5; size: .; D: .; DNA: TGTGCCAGCAGTGAGAGCTCCTATAATTCACCCCTCCACTTT; CDR3: CASSESSYNSPLHF
J: TRBJ2-7; V: TRBV28; size: .; D: .; DNA: TGTGCCAGCAGTTTAGCGCAGGGGGGCTCCTACGAGCAGTACTTC; CDR3: CASSLAQGGSYEQYF
J: TRBJ1-4; V: TRBV6-1; size: .; D: .; DNA: TGTGCCAGCAGTGACAGATCCGAAAAACTGTTTTTT; CDR3: CASSDRSEKLFF
J: TRBJ1-6; V: TRBV27; size: .; D: .; DNA: TGTGCCAGCAGTTTATTCTTAGGGGCCCAAACAGCTTCACCCCTCCACTTT; CDR3: CASSLFLGAQTASPLHF
J: TRBJ2-2; V: TRBV10-2; size: .; D: .; DNA: TGCGCCAGCAGTGGCTCAGCGGGCACCGGGGAGCTGTTTTTT; CDR3: CASSGSAGTGELFF
J: TRBJ2-1; V: TRBV23-1; size: .; D: TRBD1; DNA: TGCGCCAGCAGTCAAATGGATGCGGGGACAGGGGTCAATGAGCAGTTCTTC; CDR3: CASSQMDAGTGVNEQFF
J: TRBJ2-1; V: TRBV5-4; size: .; D: .; DNA: TGTGCCAGCAGCATGCAACTGAATGAGCAGTTCTTC; CDR3: CASSMQLNEQFF
J: TRBJ1-4; V: TRBV28; size: .; D: TRBD1; DNA: TGTGCCAGCAGTGCAGGGGGCTCAACTAATGAAAAACTGTTTTTT; CDR3: CASSAGGSTNEKLFF
J: TRBJ2-7; V: TRBV2; size: once; D: .; DNA: TGTGCCAGCAACCCAGGGTTGCACGAGCAGTACTTC; CDR3: CASNPGLHEQYF
J: TRBJ1-6; V: TRBV10-1; size: .; D: .; DNA: TGCGCCAGCAGTGAGTCGTCAGATTATAATTCACCCCTCCACTTT; CDR3: CASSESSDYNSPLHF
J: TRBJ2-1; V: TRBV2; size: once; D: TRBD1; DNA: TGTGCCAGCAGTGATCAGGGACAGGGGTTCAATGAGCAGTTCTTC; CDR3: CASSDQGQGFNEQFF
J: TRBJ1-3; V: TRBV2; size: .; D: TRBD1; DNA: TGTGCCAGCACCCGGACAGGGGGCATTAACTCTGGAAACACCATATATTTT; CDR3: CASTRTGGINSGNTIYF
J: TRBJ2-3; V: TRBV6-5; size: .; D: TRBD2; DNA: TGTGCCTGGACCACGGCTAGCGGCTGGGCAGATACGCAGTATTTT; CDR3: CAWTTASGWADTQYF
J: TRBJ2-2; V: TRBV19; size: once; D: .; DNA: TGTGCCAGTTTAAGAGGGATAAACACCGGGGAGCTGTTTTTT; CDR3: CASLRGINTGELFF
J: TRBJ1-3; V: TRBV18; size: .; D: .; DNA: TGTGCCAGCTCACCACTATCGATATCAGACTCTGGAAACACCATATATTTT; CDR3: CASSPLSISDSGNTIYF
J: TRBJ2-1; V: TRBV2; size: .; D: TRBD1; DNA: TGTGCCAGGGACAGGTACAGGTCCTACAATGAGCAGTTCTTC; CDR3: CARDRYRSYNEQFF
J: TRBJ1-1; V: TRBV4-1; size: .; D: .; DNA: TGCGCCAGCAGCCAAGAGGACACACTTAAGGCTGAAGCTTTCTTT; CDR3: CASSQEDTLKAEAFF
J: TRBJ2-1; V: TRBV10-3; size: .; D: TRBD2; DNA: TGTGCCATCAGTGGGGCAGTAGCGGGGGGGCGTGACAATGAGCAGTTCTTC; CDR3: CAISGAVAGGRDNEQFF
J: TRBJ1-3; V: TRBV27; size: .; D: TRBD1; DNA: TGTGCCAGCAGTTTCAACGGACAGGGTGGAAACACCATATATTTT; CDR3: CASSFNGQGGNTIYF
J: TRBJ2-2; V: TRBV27; size: .; D: TRBD2; DNA: TGTGCCAGCAGTTCTAGCGGGGGGGCTAACACCGGGGAGCTGTTTTTT; CDR3: CASSSSGGANTGELFF
J: TRBJ1-2; V: TRBV7-8; size: .; D: TRBD1; DNA: TGTGCCAGCAGCTTAGAGGGGACAGTAGCTAACTATGGCTACACCTTC; CDR3: CASSLEGTVANYGYTF
J: TRBJ2-5; V: TRBV14; size: once; D: TRBD2; DNA: TGTGCCAGCAGCCAGCTAGCGGGAAGTAAAGAGACCCAGTACTTC; CDR3: CASSQLAGSKETQYF
J: TRBJ2-2; V: TRBV5-6; size: .; D: TRBD2; DNA: TGTGCCAGCGGAAACAGAGCGGGGGCCAACACCGGGGAGCTGTTTTTT; CDR3: CASGNRAGANTGELFF
J: TRBJ1-5; V: TRBV19; size: .; D: .; DNA: TGTGCCAGTAGTATTGTCGGTCAGCCCCAGCATTTT; CDR3: CASSIVGQPQHF
J: TRBJ2-2; V: TRBV7-9; size: .; D: .; DNA: TGTGCCAGCAGCTTAAGGCAGGGAGGCACCGGGGAGCTGTTTTTT; CDR3: CASSLRQGGTGELFF
J: TRBJ2-2; V: TRBV6-6; size: .; D: TRBD2; DNA: TGTGCCAGCAGCACAGGACTAGCGGTCACCGGGGAGCTGTTTTTT; CDR3: CASSTGLAVTGELFF
J: TRBJ2-2; V: TRBV7-9; size: .; D: TRBD2; DNA: TGTGGCCAAACGGAATCCGGGACTAGTGAGTCCACCGGGGAGCTGTTTTTT; CDR3: CGQTESGTSESTGELFF
J: TRBJ2-2; V: TRBV2; size: .; D: .; DNA: TGTGCCAGCAATGCCCGGGACACAGGCGACGGGGAGCTGTTTTTT; CDR3: CASNARDTGDGELFF
J: TRBJ1-2; V: TRBV5-8; size: .; D: .; DNA: TGTGCCAGCAGTTCTCGGGACAAGTTCAACTATGGCTACACCTTC; CDR3: CASSSRDKFNYGYTF
J: TRBJ2-1; V: TRBV28; size: .; D: .; DNA: TGTGCCAGCAGTTTTCCAGCGTTCTACAATGAGCAGTTCTTC; CDR3: CASSFPAFYNEQFF
J: TRBJ2-2; V: TRBV6-5; size: once; D: TRBD2; DNA: TGTGCCAGCAGTTTGCGGGGGGAAACCGGGGAGCTGTTTTTT; CDR3: CASSLRGETGELFF
J: TRBJ2-2; V: TRBV2; size: .; D: TRBD1; DNA: TGTGCCAGCAGTGTGGCGACAGGGAGACGGGGCACCGGGGAGCTGTTTTTT; CDR3: CASSVATGRRGTGELFF
J: TRBJ1-2; V: TRBV6-5; size: .; D: .; DNA: TGTGCCAGCAGCCGATCCGAGCGGGGTTCGGGCTACACCTTC; CDR3: CASSRSERGSGYTF
J: TRBJ2-2; V: TRBV4-3; size: .; D: TRBD2; DNA: TGCGCCAGCAGCTCACTAGCGGGGGGTCCCACCGGGGAGCTGTTTTTT; CDR3: CASSSLAGGPTGELFF
J: TRBJ1-1; V: TRBV11-2; size: .; D: .; DNA: TGTGCCAGCAACCGTTCAAGAGTGCCGGGGACTGAAGCTTTCTTT; CDR3: CASNRSRVPGTEAFF
J: TRBJ2-7; V: TRBV11-2; size: few; D: .; DNA: TGTGCCAGCAGCTTATCATCGGGCGAGCAGTACTTC; CDR3: CASSLSSGEQYF
J: TRBJ2-5; V: TRBV4-1; size: once; D: TRBD2; DNA: TGCGCCAGCAGCCAAGTTTTTAGCGGGGGGGAAGAGACCCAGTACTTC; CDR3: CASSQVFSGGEETQYF
J: TRBJ2-1; V: TRBV5-1; size: .; D: .; DNA: TGCGCCAGCAGTGAGACTAGCTCCTACAATGAGCAGTTCTTC; CDR3: CASSETSSYNEQFF
J: TRBJ1-2; V: TRBV18; size: once; D: .; DNA: TGTGCCAGCTCACCACTACCACAGGGTGAGGGCTACACCTTC; CDR3: CASSPLPQGEGYTF
J: TRBJ1-4; V: TRBV2; size: .; D: TRBD1; DNA: TGTGCCAGCAGGGGACAGGGGAACCCTCTAGATAATGAAAAACTGTTTTTT; CDR3: CASRGQGNPLDNEKLFF
J: TRBJ2-7; V: TRBV2; size: few; D: .; DNA: TGTGCCAGCAGGGGCGGGTCCACCTACGAGCAGTACTTC; CDR3: CASRGGSTYEQYF
J: TRBJ1-6; V: TRBV6-5; size: .; D: TRBD1; DNA: TGTGCCAGCACCCTGGGGGACAGCAATTCACCCCTCCACTTT; CDR3: CASTLGDSNSPLHF
J: TRBJ1-6; V: TRBV11-2; size: .; D: .; DNA: TGTGCCAGCAGCTTAGTTGGCACCGGAGGCTCACCCCTCCACTTT; CDR3: CASSLVGTGGSPLHF
J: TRBJ1-2; V: TRBV4-3; size: .; D: .; DNA: TGCGCCAGCAGCCAAGGGACAACTACTTATGGCTACACCTTC; CDR3: CASSQGTTTYGYTF
J: TRBJ2-3; V: TRBV28; size: .; D: TRBD2; DNA: TGTGCCAGCAGTTTAAGTGCTAGCGGGGGACTCACAGATACGCAGTATTTT; CDR3: CASSLSASGGLTDTQYF
J: TRBJ2-2; V: TRBV29-1; size: .; D: .; DNA: TGCAGCGTTGGCAGGGTGGGCGGGGAGCTGTTTTTT; CDR3: CSVGRVGGELFF
J: TRBJ2-7; V: TRBV28; size: once; D: .; DNA: TGTGCCAGCAGAGCCAGCGGACAGCACTACGAGCAGTACTTC; CDR3: CASRASGQHYEQYF
J: TRBJ1-1; V: TRBV4-3; size: .; D: .; DNA: TGCGCCAGCAGCCAAGCCCCCAGGGGTGACACTGAAGCTTTCTTT; CDR3: CASSQAPRGDTEAFF
J: TRBJ2-2; V: TRBV5-1; size: .; D: TRBD2; DNA: TGCGCCAGCAGCTGGGGACTAGCGGGGGGCACCGGGGAGCTGTTTTTT; CDR3: CASSWGLAGGTGELFF
J: TRBJ2-5; V: TRBV4-1; size: .; D: TRBD2; DNA: TGCGCCAGCAGCCAAGAGGGTAGCGGGCAAGAGACCCAGTACTTC; CDR3: CASSQEGSGQETQYF
J: TRBJ2-7; V: TRBV27; size: .; D: TRBD2; DNA: TGTGCCAGCAGTATAGCGGGGGGGGTCTACGAGCAGTACTTC; CDR3: CASSIAGGVYEQYF